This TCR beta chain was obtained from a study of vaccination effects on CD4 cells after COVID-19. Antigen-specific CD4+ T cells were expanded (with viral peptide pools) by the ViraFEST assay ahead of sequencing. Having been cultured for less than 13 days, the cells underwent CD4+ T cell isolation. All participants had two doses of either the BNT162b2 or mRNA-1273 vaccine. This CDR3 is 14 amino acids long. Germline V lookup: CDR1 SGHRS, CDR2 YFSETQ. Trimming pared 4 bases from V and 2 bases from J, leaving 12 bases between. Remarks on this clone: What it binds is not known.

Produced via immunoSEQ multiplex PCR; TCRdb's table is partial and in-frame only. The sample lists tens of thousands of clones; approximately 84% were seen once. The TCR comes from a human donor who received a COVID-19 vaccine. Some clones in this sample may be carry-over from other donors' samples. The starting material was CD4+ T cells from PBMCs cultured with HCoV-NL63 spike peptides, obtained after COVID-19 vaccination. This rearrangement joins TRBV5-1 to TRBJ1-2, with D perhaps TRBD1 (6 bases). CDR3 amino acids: CASSGGGQNYGYTF. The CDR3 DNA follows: TGCGCCAGCAGCGGGGGCGGGCAAAACTATGGCTACACCTTC.